Below are 27 T cell receptor beta chains sequenced from a single sample in a study of cytomegalovirus exposure and HLA in healthy donors. The PCR had 60 Vbeta and 13 Jbeta primers. This table comes from immunoSEQ multiplex PCR, and its TCRdb copy is limited to in-frame clones, with some not included. The sample carries 150,000 to 200,000 clones, roughly 80% recorded once. Sequencing used PBMCs. The receptors originated from a male donor in good health and CMV-seropositive.

The chain joins TRBV18 to TRBJ1-1; D unresolved. The germline gives CDR1 KGHSH, CDR2 LQKENI. The length of the CDR3 is 14 residues. Trimming pared 2 bases from V and 1 base from J, leaving 8 bases between. The CDR3 DNA reads TGTGCCAGCTCACCAATCCACAAGAACACTGAAGCTTTCTTT. It encodes CASSPIHKNTEAFF.

The genes are TRBV27 and TRBJ1-4, with D possibly TRBD1 on 5 matching bases. Trimming left V 2 bases short and J 8 bases short, with 12 bases between. The CDR3 runs 14 residues. CDR1 is MNHEY, CDR2 SMNVEV, per germline (reference sequence). The CDR3 sequence is CASSLRGSREKLFF. DNA of the CDR3: TGTGCCAGCAGTTTAAGGGGTTCTAGAGAAAAACTGTTTTTT. Using reference TRBV27 and TRBJ1-4 for the parts outside the CDR3, the full variable domain is EAQVTQNPRYLITVTGKKLTVTCSQNMNHEYMSWYRQDPGLGLRQIYYSMNVEVTDKGDVPEGYKVSRKEKRNFPLILESPSPNQTSLYFCASSLRGSREKLFFGSGTQLSVL.

The V gene is TRBV6-6, the J gene TRBJ1-2; perhaps TRBD1 as D (5 bases). The germline CDR1 and CDR2 sequences are MNHNY and SVGAGI (reference sequence). The ends were cut back, 5 bases at V and 3 bases at J, with 16 bases in the middle. This CDR3 has 15 amino acids. CDR3 DNA sequence: TGTGCCAGCAGTCCATGGACACAGGCTGACTATGGCTACACCTTC. Translation gives CASSPWTQADYGYTF.

The chain employs TRBV6-6 and TRBJ1-2; D ambiguous. Germline CDR1 and CDR2: MNHNY and SVGAGI (reference sequence). V lost 2 bases, J lost 8 bases, and 6 bases lay in between. The CDR3 contains 11 residues. The CDR3 reads CASSYLEGYTF. The CDR3 DNA reads as TGTGCCAGCAGTTACCTAGAAGGCTACACCTTC.

In this sample, this clone turned up once. V and J are TRBV18 and TRBJ2-5; D might be TRBD1 (6 bases). The CDR3 consists of 16 residues. Germline V CDR1 and CDR2: KGHSH, LQKENI. Trimming removed 0 bases from V and 0 bases from J, with 11 bases in between. As DNA, the CDR3 is TGTGCCAGCTCACCACCGGGCAGGGGTTACCAAGAGACCCAGTACTTC. Translating it yields CASSPPGRGYQETQYF.

In this sample, this clone turned up once. V is TRBV19 and J is TRBJ1-1; D may be TRBD1 (6 bases). Germline V gives CDR1 LNHDA, CDR2 SQIVND (reference sequence). The CDR3 is 16 amino acids. The V end was cut by 4 bases, the J end by 5 bases, with 20 bases between. The CDR3 DNA reads TGTGCCAGTAGTAGCATAGCGGCAGGGGAGGGGACTGAAGCTTTCTTT. Translation gives CASSSIAAGEGTEAFF.

This chain uses TRBV5-6 with TRBJ1-2; the D gene is possibly TRBD1 (5 bases). The germline V and J ends were trimmed by 0 bases and 6 bases, with 15 bases remaining between them. Germline V gives CDR1 SGHDT, CDR2 YYEEEE. This CDR3 has 15 amino acids. For the CDR3, the DNA is TGTGCCAGCAGCTTGGGCGGATCCTGGGGGGATGGCTACACCTTC. It translates to CASSLGGSWGDGYTF.

This clone was observed a handful of times. This chain uses TRBV7-2 with TRBJ2-5, with D unresolved. CDR1 and CDR2 (germline): SGHTA, FQGNSA. The CDR3 spans 15 residues. V gave up 5 bases and J gave up 5 bases, with 18 bases separating them. CDR3 DNA: TGTGCCAGCAGCCCCCGAGCATCAACGTGGGAGACCCAGTACTTC. Protein: CASSPRASTWETQYF.

The chain carries TRBV7-9 and TRBJ1-4; TRBD1 aligns across 8 bases. CDR3 size: 13 residues. Losses at the gene ends were 6 bases for V and 6 bases for J; bases not matched to a gene: 3. Germline values: CDR1 SEHNR, CDR2 FQNEAQ (reference sequence). CDR3 region: CASRDRGDEKLFF. The CDR3 region has the DNA TGTGCCAGCAGAGACAGGGGCGATGAAAAACTGTTTTTT.

In DNA, the CDR3 is TGTGCCTGGAGGATGGGAGACAAAGCTAGCTCCTACGAGCAGTACTTC. Its translation is CAWRMGDKASSYEQYF. This chain joins TRBV30 and TRBJ2-7, with a possible D match to TRBD2 (5 bases). V lost 3 bases and J 0 bases, leaving 18 bases between the germline ends. The CDR3 length is 16 residues. Germline V gene lookup returns CDR1 GTSNPN and CDR2 SVGIG (reference sequence).

V is TRBV5-1 and J is TRBJ1-6; D gene ambiguous. This CDR3 is 14 amino acids long. V dropped 4 bases and J dropped 8 bases, with 13 bases sitting between them. The germline gives CDR1 SGHRS, CDR2 YFSETQ. CDR3 region: CASSNVLSHSPLHF. DNA for the CDR3: TGCGCCAGCAGCAACGTTCTGAGTCATTCACCCCTCCACTTT.

V and J are TRBV10-2 and TRBJ2-3; a weak D match, TRBD2 (6 bases). The germline V and J ends were trimmed by 8 bases and 5 bases, with 8 bases remaining between them. The CDR3 loop spans 11 amino acids. Germline-derived CDR1 and CDR2 are WSHSY and SAAADI. CDR3 loop: CASAGGDTQYF. Written as DNA, the CDR3 is TGCGCCAGCGCCGGGGGAGATACGCAGTATTTT.

This chain connects TRBV11-2 to TRBJ1-1; D not certain. The germline V gene has CDR1 SGHAT and CDR2 FQNNGV. The length of the CDR3 is 14 residues. V shed 1 base and J shed 1 base, with 7 bases lying between them. The CDR3 is CASSLGHRNTEAFF. DNA for the CDR3: TGTGCCAGCAGCTTAGGACACAGGAACACTGAAGCTTTCTTT.

This clone occurred once. CDR3 region: CASSHPRQGHFGYNSPLHF. The CDR3 nucleotides read TGTGCCAGCAGCCACCCTCGTCAGGGGCATTTCGGCTATAATTCACCCCTCCACTTT. The chain employs TRBV7-2 and TRBJ1-6; tentative D call: TRBD1 (6 bases). The V end lost 5 bases, the J end lost 3 bases, and 23 bases lay between the germline ends. Germline V gene lookup returns CDR1 SGHTA and CDR2 FQGNSA. This CDR3 is built from 19 residues.

This clone turned up a few times. V and J are TRBV7-9 and TRBJ2-7; no clear D. The CDR3 is made up of 13 amino acids. The V gene's germline CDR1 is SEHNR and CDR2 FQNEAQ (reference sequence). Trimming stripped 4 bases from V and 0 bases from J, with 7 bases between. CDR3 loop: CASSYGSSYEQYF. In DNA, the CDR3 is TGTGCCAGCAGCTACGGGTCCTCCTACGAGCAGTACTTC.

V gene TRBV10-3 combines with J gene TRBJ2-5; TRBD2 agrees at 12 bases. The V gene's germline CDR1 is ENHRY and CDR2 SYGVKD. Trimming cost V 2 bases and J 5 bases; bases outside gene matches: 6. The CDR3 has 16 amino acids. The CDR3 reads CAISEPTSGRTETQYF. CDR3 DNA: TGTGCCATCAGTGAGCCGACTAGCGGGAGAACGGAGACCCAGTACTTC.

The V gene is TRBV7-2, the J gene TRBJ2-1; 8 bases align to TRBD2. This CDR3 has 14 residues. Losses at the gene ends were 3 bases for V and 5 bases for J; bases not matched to a gene: 3. Germline values: CDR1 SGHTA, CDR2 FQGNSA. The CDR3 is CASSFSGINNEQFF. The CDR3 DNA is TGTGCCAGCAGCTTTAGCGGGATAAACAATGAGCAGTTCTTC. Based on the CDR3 plus reference TRBV7-2 and TRBJ2-1, the full variable domain is GAGVSQSPSNKVTEKGKDVELRCDPISGHTALYWYRQSLGQGLEFLIYFQGNSAPDKSGLPSDRFSAERTGGSVSTLTIQRTQQEDSAVYLCASSFSGINNEQFFGPGTRLTVL.

The V and J genes are TRBV6-5 and TRBJ1-2; 9 bases align to TRBD1. The CDR3 extends over 13 amino acids. Germline V gene sequence: CDR1 MNHEY, CDR2 SVGAGI. V gave up 6 bases and J gave up 7 bases; unmatched junction bases: 6. CDR3 DNA sequence: TGTGCCAGCAGACGGACAGGGGTGGGTGGCTACACCTTC. Its translation is CASRRTGVGGYTF.

The chain recombines TRBV4-3 with TRBJ2-2; D gene ambiguous. The V end lost 0 bases, the J end lost 4 bases, and 9 bases lay between the germline ends. Germline-derived CDR1 and CDR2 are LGHNA and YSLEER. This CDR3 has 15 amino acids. The DNA of the CDR3 is TGCGCCAGCAGCCAAGATGCCACTATCACCGGGGAGCTGTTTTTT. Protein product: CASSQDATITGELFF.

This chain links TRBV18 with TRBJ2-2; D remains unclear. Germline assignment: CDR1 KGHSH and CDR2 LQKENI. The CDR3 consists of 11 residues. The germline V and J ends were trimmed by 6 bases and 5 bases, with 4 bases remaining between them. The CDR3 spells CASSMTGELFF. In DNA form, the CDR3 reads TGTGCCAGCTCCATGACCGGGGAGCTGTTTTTT.

This clone was observed a few times. This chain joins TRBV5-4 and TRBJ1-4, with a possible D match to TRBD1 (6 bases). This CDR3 has 16 residues. Per the germline V gene, CDR1 is SGHNT and CDR2 is YYREEE (reference sequence). V gave up 3 bases and J gave up 3 bases, with 15 bases separating them. DNA of the CDR3: TGTGCCAGCAGCTCTGAGGTCAAGGGGGCTAATGAAAAACTGTTTTTT. Its translation: CASSSEVKGANEKLFF.

The chain recombines TRBV19 with TRBJ2-4, with TRBD2 identical over 8 bases. V dropped 5 bases and J dropped 8; count of bases not matched to a gene: 5. Per the germline V gene, CDR1 is LNHDA and CDR2 is SQIVND (reference sequence). The CDR3 contains 13 residues. CDR3 nucleotide sequence: TGTGCCAGTAGTTGGGCGGGGGGTGACATTCAGTACTTC. Translated: CASSWAGGDIQYF.

This rearrangement joins TRBV6-4 to TRBJ1-5; D is uncertain. The CDR3 contains 13 residues. In germline, CDR1 is MRHNA, CDR2 SNTAGT. Trimming shortened V by 3 bases and J by 5 bases, and 8 bases separated the two germline ends. The CDR3 DNA is TGTGCCAGCAGTGAGGAGGTTTATCAGCCCCAGCATTTT. It encodes CASSEEVYQPQHF.

The chain uses TRBV7-9 and TRBJ2-7; TRBD1 is a possible D gene (5 bases). From germline, CDR1 is SEHNR and CDR2 FQNEAQ (reference sequence). The CDR3 is 14 residues long. Trimming removed 1 base from V and 4 bases from J, with 11 bases in between. This CDR3 is CASSLGNQGYEQYF. The DNA for the CDR3 is TGTGCCAGCAGCTTAGGTAACCAGGGTTACGAGCAGTACTTC.

Only one count was recorded for this clone. This rearrangement joins TRBV27 to TRBJ1-2, with a possible D match to TRBD1 (5 bases). CDR3 size: 13 residues. CDR1 is MNHEY and CDR2 is SMNVEV in the germline V gene (reference sequence). V lost 3 bases to trimming and J lost 7 bases, with 12 bases between them. The CDR3 reads CASSLWGTSGYTF. The CDR3 region has the DNA TGTGCCAGCAGTTTGTGGGGCACCTCTGGCTACACCTTC.

This chain connects TRBV11-3 to TRBJ2-1; 10 positions match TRBD2. The germline gives CDR1 SGHNT, CDR2 YENEEA. The ends lost 5 bases at V and 8 bases at J; junction bases unmatched: 12. This CDR3 comprises 16 residues. The CDR3 spells CASSPRTSGGVDEQFF. The CDR3, as DNA: TGTGCCAGCAGCCCACGGACTAGCGGAGGGGTGGATGAGCAGTTCTTC.

This clone has a single count. The genes are TRBV18 and TRBJ2-7; D possibly corresponds to TRBD1 (5 bases). The CDR3 extends over 13 amino acids. Trimming shortened V by 6 bases and J by 3 bases, and 12 bases separated the two germline ends. Germline values: CDR1 KGHSH, CDR2 LQKENI. The CDR3 coding sequence is TGTGCCAGCTCGCGAAGCAGGGACTACGAGCAGTACTTC. Encoded protein: CASSRSRDYEQYF.